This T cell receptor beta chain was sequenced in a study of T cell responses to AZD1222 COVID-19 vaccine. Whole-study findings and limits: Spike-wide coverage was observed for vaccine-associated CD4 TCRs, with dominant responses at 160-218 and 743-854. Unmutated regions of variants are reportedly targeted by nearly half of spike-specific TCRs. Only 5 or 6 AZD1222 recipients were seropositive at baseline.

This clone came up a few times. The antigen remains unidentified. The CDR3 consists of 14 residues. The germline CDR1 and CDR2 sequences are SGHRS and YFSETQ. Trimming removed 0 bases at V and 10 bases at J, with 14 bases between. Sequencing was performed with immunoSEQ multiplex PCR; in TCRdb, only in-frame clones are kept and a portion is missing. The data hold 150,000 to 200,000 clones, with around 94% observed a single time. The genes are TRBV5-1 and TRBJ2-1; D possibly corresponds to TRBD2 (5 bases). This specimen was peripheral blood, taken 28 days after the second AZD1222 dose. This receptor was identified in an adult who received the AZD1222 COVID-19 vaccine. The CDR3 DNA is TGCGCCAGCAGCTTGGGGGAGCCAGAGGGAGAGCAGTTCTTC. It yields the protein CASSLGEPEGEQFF.